This T cell receptor (beta chain) was sequenced for a study of early T cells in non-severe SARS-CoV-2 infection. Overall study: The chains were unpaired, and the sequenced material was bulk RNA from unsorted whole blood.

Study-wide points: Lookups in VDJdb leaned toward anti-spike CD8 responses and missed private and CD4 specificities.

Unique molecular identifiers tagged individual cDNA molecules. TCRdb re-derived calls from the 5' RACE reads in MiXCR, one entry per CDR3 protein. Of 77,000 or so distinct CDR3 sequences listed, 14% are singletons. V was cut by 0 bases and J by 4 bases, with 15 bases left in between. CDR1 is SQVTM, CDR2 ANQGSEA, per germline. The CDR3 sequence is 15 residues long. As concerns this clonotype: Its target is not known.

The chain carries TRBV29-1 and TRBJ1-2; D unresolved. The TCR was taken from an adult who was a healthcare worker with PCR-confirmed SARS-CoV-2 infection or an uninfected control (not recorded which). Material: whole blood, obtained at baseline. CDR3 nucleotide sequence: TGCAGCGTTGAAGAGCGGGCACATGCCCGCTATGGCTACACCTTC. Protein sequence: CSVEERAHARYGYTF.